The 14 T cell receptor beta chains below were found in one sample sequenced in a study of cytomegalovirus exposure and HLA in healthy donors. The data were produced by immunoSEQ multiplex PCR, yet TCRdb's version contains in-frame clones alone and is incomplete. Among about 160,000 clones, less than 90% were seen once, and the ten largest hold around 2.1%. Specimen: PBMCs. The receptors stem from a woman under 30 in good health and CMV-seronegative.

The chain has TRBV4-1 and TRBJ2-7; 8 bases align to TRBD2. With 0 bases clipped from V and 0 bases from J, the junction kept 4 bases outside the gene matches. From germline, CDR1 is MGHRA and CDR2 YSYEKL. The CDR3 runs 16 residues. The CDR3 nucleotides are TGCGCCAGCAGCCAAGAAGCGGGGGCTAGCTCCTACGAGCAGTACTTC. This sequence encodes CASSQEAGASSYEQYF.

This chain links TRBV6-5 with TRBJ1-1; D unclear. The CDR3 loop spans 14 amino acids. Germline CDR1 MNHEY, CDR2 SVGAGI. Trimming took 6 bases from V and 3 from J, leaving 14 bases between them. CDR3 protein: CASRRGREDTEAFF. CDR3 sequence (DNA): TGTGCCAGCAGACGTGGAAGGGAGGACACTGAAGCTTTCTTT.

V usage is TRBV5-6 and J usage is TRBJ2-5; TRBD2 aligns across 7 bases. The V segment lost 0 bases and the J segment 3 bases; nucleotides outside the gene matches: 14. This CDR3 is built from 18 residues. Looked up from germline, CDR1 is SGHDT and CDR2 is YYEEEE. CDR3 protein: CASSLGGREVTAKETQYF. CDR3 DNA: TGTGCCAGCAGCTTGGGAGGGAGGGAGGTAACGGCCAAAGAGACCCAGTACTTC.

V usage is TRBV18 and J usage is TRBJ2-2; 10 nucleotides align to TRBD1. CDR1 and CDR2 from the germline V gene are KGHSH and LQKENI. V shed 5 bases and J 7 bases; nucleotides not matched to a gene: 10. This CDR3 contains 16 residues. The CDR3 DNA is TGTGCCAGCTCAGTCAGCCCCGGGACAGGGGTCGGGGAGCTGTTTTTT. This encodes CASSVSPGTGVGELFF.

The chain couples TRBV14 to TRBJ1-2, with D possibly matching TRBD1 (5 bases). Germline V gene sequence: CDR1 SGHDN, CDR2 FVKESK. The CDR3 length is 13 residues. Trimming pared 4 bases from V and 4 bases from J, leaving 10 bases between. The CDR3 loop is CASSPRQTYGYTF. CDR3 DNA sequence: TGTGCCAGCAGCCCTAGACAGACCTATGGCTACACCTTC.

CDR3: CASRGVLGTDTQYF. The CDR3 nucleotides are TGTGCCAGCAGAGGGGTCCTTGGCACAGATACGCAGTATTTT. This sequence joins TRBV7-2 and TRBJ2-3, with D maybe TRBD1 (5 bases). V lost 6 bases and J 1 base, leaving 11 bases between the germline ends. The CDR3 length is 14 residues. Germline-derived CDR1 and CDR2 are SGHTA and FQGNSA. Based on the CDR3 plus reference TRBV7-2 and TRBJ2-3, the full variable domain is GAGVSQSPSNKVTEKGKDVELRCDPISGHTALYWYRQSLGQGLEFLIYFQGNSAPDKSGLPSDRFSAERTGGSVSTLTIQRTQQEDSAVYLCASRGVLGTDTQYFGPGTRLTVL.

This rearrangement joins TRBV5-1 to TRBJ2-2; TRBD2 aligns across 7 bases. The trim removed 8 bases at V and 1 base at J, leaving 2 bases unmatched. Per the germline V gene, CDR1 is SGHRS and CDR2 is YFSETQ. The CDR3 has 13 residues. CDR3 in DNA: TGCGCCAGTCAGCGGGAGAACACCGGGGAGCTGTTTTTT. It encodes CASQRENTGELFF.

This rearrangement joins TRBV5-1 to TRBJ2-3, with 8 bases aligning to TRBD1. The CDR3 is made up of 16 amino acids. With 3 bases clipped from V and 4 bases from J, the junction kept 10 bases outside the gene matches. Germline V gene lookup returns CDR1 SGHRS and CDR2 YFSETQ. CDR3 sequence (DNA): TGCGCCAGCAGCTCCACCGGGACAGGCAATGCAGATACGCAGTATTTT. Translating it yields CASSSTGTGNADTQYF.

The chain combines TRBV4-1 with TRBJ2-7; tentatively, D is TRBD1 (6 bases). V shed 1 base and J shed 3 bases, with 10 bases lying between them. Germline V gene sequence: CDR1 MGHRA, CDR2 YSYEKL. The CDR3 covers 14 residues. DNA for the CDR3: TGCGCCAGCAGCCAAGGGACAGATCTCTACGAGCAGTACTTC. It codes for CASSQGTDLYEQYF.

The rearrangement joins TRBV7-2 to TRBJ1-1; TRBD1 agrees at 9 bases. J was trimmed by 7 bases and V by 1 base; bases with no gene match: 7. There are 15 residues in the CDR3. From germline, CDR1 is SGHTA and CDR2 FQGNSA. Here the CDR3 DNA reads TGTGCCAGCAGCTTAGTGAGTACAGGGGGCGGTGAAGCTTTCTTT. As protein: CASSLVSTGGGEAFF.

The J gene is TRBJ1-2, the V gene TRBV27, with TRBD1 matching 7 bases. The J segment lost 1 base and the V segment lost 6 bases, leaving 5 bases of the junction unmatched. Germline V lookup: CDR1 MNHEY, CDR2 SMNVEV (reference sequence). This CDR3 has 14 residues. The CDR3, as DNA: TGTGCCAGCAGCCAGGGACAGCTTAACTATGGCTACACCTTC. It specifies CASSQGQLNYGYTF.

The chain joins TRBV18 to TRBJ1-3; 7 bases match TRBD1. CDR3 length: 17 amino acids. Germline CDR1 is KGHSH and CDR2 is LQKENI. Trimming removed 0 bases from V and 9 bases from J; junction bases left unmatched: 14. For the CDR3, the DNA is TGTGCCAGCTCACCACCCACCCAAAACAGGGGAATTGGCACCATATATTTT. This gives the protein CASSPPTQNRGIGTIYF. Looking up the rest from reference TRBV18 and TRBJ1-3 gives the full variable domain: NAGVMQNPRHLVRRRGQEARLRCSPMKGHSHVYWYRQLPEEGLKFMVYLQKENIIDESGMPKERFSAEFPKEGPSILRIQQVVRGDSAAYFCASSPPTQNRGIGTIYFGEGSWLTVV.

The J gene is TRBJ1-1, the V gene TRBV4-1, with TRBD1 matching 8 bases. Germline V gene lookup returns CDR1 MGHRA and CDR2 YSYEKL. This CDR3 comprises 14 residues. Trimming took 3 bases from V and 7 from J; bases not matched to a gene: 7. For the CDR3, the DNA is TGCGCCAGCAGCCACCCCAGGGGGCGGGATGAAGCTTTCTTT. Encoded protein: CASSHPRGRDEAFF.

The chain recombines TRBV27 with TRBJ2-1; TRBD2 matches at 12 bases. The ends lost 7 bases at V and 10 bases at J; junction bases unmatched: 8. The germline CDR1 and CDR2 sequences are MNHEY and SMNVEV (reference sequence). The CDR3 contains 14 residues. The CDR3 loop is CASTGTSGRYEQFF. The CDR3 DNA reads as TGTGCCAGCACCGGGACTAGCGGGCGGTACGAGCAGTTCTTC.